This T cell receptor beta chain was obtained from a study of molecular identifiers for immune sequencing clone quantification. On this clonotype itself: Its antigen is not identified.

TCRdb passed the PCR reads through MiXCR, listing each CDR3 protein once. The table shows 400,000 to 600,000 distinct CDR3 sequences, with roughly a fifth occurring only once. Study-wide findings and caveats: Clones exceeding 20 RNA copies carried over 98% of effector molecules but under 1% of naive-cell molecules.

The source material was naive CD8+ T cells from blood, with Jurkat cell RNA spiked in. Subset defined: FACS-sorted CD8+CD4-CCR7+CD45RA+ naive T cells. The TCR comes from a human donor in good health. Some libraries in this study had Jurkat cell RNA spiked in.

CDR3 residues: CASRIGQGFTYEQYF. CDR3 in DNA: TGTGCCAGTAGAATTGGTCAGGGGTTCACCTACGAGCAGTACTTC. This sequence joins TRBV19 and TRBJ2-7; TRBD1 is a possible D gene (6 bases). V was pared by 6 bases and J by 2 bases, with 17 bases between. Germline V gene lookup returns CDR1 LNHDA and CDR2 SQIVND (reference sequence). CDR3 length: 15 amino acids.